This T cell receptor beta chain was sequenced during a study of metastatic and nonmetastatic thyroid tumors. Study overall: Across peripheral blood and tumor or nodule tissue samples taken from malignant and benign thyroid patients, the repertoires were compared with one another. General study points: Benign nodules reportedly had significantly lower TCR beta diversity than malignant thyroid tumors in blood and tumor.

Original analysis: The study's classifier, a distant-metastasis tool for papillary thyroid cancer, was built using CDR3 differences across clinicopathological groups. TCRdb re-called the PCR reads via MiXCR. The V and J calls and clone size are TCRdb's, not the authors'. The table lists about 9,100 clones, 22% of them singletons. V lost 4 bases and J lost 2, with 13 bases in between. CDR3 length equals 14 residues. The germline CDR1 and CDR2 sequences are SGHRS and YFSETQ. Comment on this clone: Its antigen is undetermined.

Patients were all untreated before their thyroid surgery. This TCR was recovered from a female donor with papillary thyroid cancer or a benign thyroid nodule (not recorded which). Some clones in this sample may be carry-over from other donors' samples. Input material: adjacent normal tissue. The V call is TRBV5-1, the J call TRBJ2-7; TRBD1 or TRBD2 may be the D gene (5 bases each). The chain's CDR3 is CASSVGTVPYEQYF. DNA of the CDR3: TGCGCCAGCAGCGTCGGGACCGTCCCCTACGAGCAGTACTTC.